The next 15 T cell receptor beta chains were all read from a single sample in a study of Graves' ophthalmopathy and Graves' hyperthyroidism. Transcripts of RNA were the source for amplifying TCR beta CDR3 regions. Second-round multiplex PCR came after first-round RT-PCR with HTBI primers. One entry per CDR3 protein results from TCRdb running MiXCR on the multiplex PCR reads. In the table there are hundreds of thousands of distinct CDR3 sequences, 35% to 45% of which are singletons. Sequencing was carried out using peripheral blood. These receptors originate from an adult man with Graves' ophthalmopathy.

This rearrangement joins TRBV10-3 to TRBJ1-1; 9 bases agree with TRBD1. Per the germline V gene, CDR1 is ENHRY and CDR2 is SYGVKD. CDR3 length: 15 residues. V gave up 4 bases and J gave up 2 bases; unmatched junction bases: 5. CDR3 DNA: TGTGCCATCAGTGCGGGACAGGGAGAAAACACTGAAGCTTTCTTT. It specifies CAISAGQGENTEAFF.

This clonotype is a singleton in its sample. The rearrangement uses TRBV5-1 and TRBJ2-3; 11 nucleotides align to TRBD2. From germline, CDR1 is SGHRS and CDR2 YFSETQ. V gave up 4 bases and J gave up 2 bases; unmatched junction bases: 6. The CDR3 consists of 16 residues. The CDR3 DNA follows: TGCGCCAGCAGCCCGGGACTAGCGGAGAACACAGATACGCAGTATTTT. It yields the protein CASSPGLAENTDTQYF.

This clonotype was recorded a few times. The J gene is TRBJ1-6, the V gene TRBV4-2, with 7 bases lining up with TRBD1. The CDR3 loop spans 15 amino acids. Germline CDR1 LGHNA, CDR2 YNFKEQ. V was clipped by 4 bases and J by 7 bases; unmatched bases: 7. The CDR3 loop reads CASSREDRLNSPLHF. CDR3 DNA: TGTGCCAGCAGCCGAGAGGACAGGTTAAATTCACCCCTCCACTTT.

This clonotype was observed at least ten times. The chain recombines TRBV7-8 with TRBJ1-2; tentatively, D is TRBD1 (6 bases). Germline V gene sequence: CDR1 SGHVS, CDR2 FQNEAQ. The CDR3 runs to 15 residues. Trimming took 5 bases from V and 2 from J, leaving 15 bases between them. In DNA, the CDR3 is TGTGCCAGCAGCCCCGGGGCGGGGGCAAACTATGGCTACACCTTC. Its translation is CASSPGAGANYGYTF.

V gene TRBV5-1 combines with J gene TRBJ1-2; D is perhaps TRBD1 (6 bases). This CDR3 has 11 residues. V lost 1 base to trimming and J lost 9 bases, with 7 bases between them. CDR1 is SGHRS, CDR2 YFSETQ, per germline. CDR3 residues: CASSLTGSYTF. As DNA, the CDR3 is TGCGCCAGCAGCTTGACAGGGAGCTACACCTTC.

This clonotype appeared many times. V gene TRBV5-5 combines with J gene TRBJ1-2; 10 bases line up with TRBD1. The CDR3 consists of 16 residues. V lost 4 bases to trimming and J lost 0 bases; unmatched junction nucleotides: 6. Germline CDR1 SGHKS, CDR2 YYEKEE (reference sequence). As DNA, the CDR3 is TGTGCCAGCAGCCCAATGGGACAGGGGACTAACTATGGCTACACCTTC. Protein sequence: CASSPMGQGTNYGYTF.

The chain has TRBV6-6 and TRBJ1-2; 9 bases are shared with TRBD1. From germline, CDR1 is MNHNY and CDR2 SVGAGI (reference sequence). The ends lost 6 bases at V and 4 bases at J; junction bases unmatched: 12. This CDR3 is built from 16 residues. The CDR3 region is CASSYGHRGRPYGYTF. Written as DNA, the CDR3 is TGTGCCAGCAGCTACGGACACAGGGGGCGCCCCTATGGCTACACCTTC.

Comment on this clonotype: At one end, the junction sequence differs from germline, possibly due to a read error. Here the CDR3 DNA reads TGCAGCGTTGGGGTAGGGGGCTTT. Translating it yields CSVGVGGF. The chain joins TRBV29-1 to TRBJ1-1, with a tentative D call TRBD1 (6 bases). The V gene's germline CDR1 is SQVTM and CDR2 ANQGSEA. The CDR3 totals 8 residues.

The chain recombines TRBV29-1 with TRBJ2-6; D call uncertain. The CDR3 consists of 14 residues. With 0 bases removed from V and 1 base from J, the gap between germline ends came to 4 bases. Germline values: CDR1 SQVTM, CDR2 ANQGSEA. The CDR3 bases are TGCAGCGTTGAAGAGGTGTCTGGGGCCAACGTCCTGACTTTC. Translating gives CSVEEVSGANVLTF. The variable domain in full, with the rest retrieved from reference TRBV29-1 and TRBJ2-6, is SAVISQKPSRDICQRGTSLTIQCQVDSQVTMMFWYRQQPGQSLTLIATANQGSEATYESGFVIDKFPISRPNLTFSTLTVSNMSPEDSSIYLCSVEEVSGANVLTFGAGSRLTVL.

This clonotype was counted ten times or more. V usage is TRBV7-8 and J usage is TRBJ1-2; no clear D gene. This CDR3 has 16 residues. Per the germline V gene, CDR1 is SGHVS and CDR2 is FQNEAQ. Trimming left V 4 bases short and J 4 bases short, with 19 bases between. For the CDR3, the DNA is TGTGCCAGCAGCTCGATCCCGTCCCTAGCCAGCTATGGCTACACCTTC. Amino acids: CASSSIPSLASYGYTF.

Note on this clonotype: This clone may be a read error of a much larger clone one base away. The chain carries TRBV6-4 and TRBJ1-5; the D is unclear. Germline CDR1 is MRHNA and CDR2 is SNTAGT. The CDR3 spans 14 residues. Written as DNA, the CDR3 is TGTGCCAGCACCCCGACCGCCTCTAATCAGCCCCGGCATTTT. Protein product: CASTPTASNQPRHF.

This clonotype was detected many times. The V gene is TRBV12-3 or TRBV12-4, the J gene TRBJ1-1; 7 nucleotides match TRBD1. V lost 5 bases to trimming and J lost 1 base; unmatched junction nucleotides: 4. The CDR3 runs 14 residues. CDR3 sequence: CASSRQGRNTEAFF. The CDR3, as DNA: TGTGCCAGCAGTAGACAGGGACGGAACACTGAAGCTTTCTTT.

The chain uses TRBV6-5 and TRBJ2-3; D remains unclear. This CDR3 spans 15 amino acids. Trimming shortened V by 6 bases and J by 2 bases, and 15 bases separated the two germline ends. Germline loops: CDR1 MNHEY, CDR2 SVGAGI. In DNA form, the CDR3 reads TGTGCCAGCAGCCCCTATCAACGGTCCACAGATACGCAGTATTTT. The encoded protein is CASSPYQRSTDTQYF.

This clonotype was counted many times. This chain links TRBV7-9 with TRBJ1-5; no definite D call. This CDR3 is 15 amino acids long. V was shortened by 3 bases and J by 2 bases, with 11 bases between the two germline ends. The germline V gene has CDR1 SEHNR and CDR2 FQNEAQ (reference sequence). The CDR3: CASSLGTTGNQPQHF. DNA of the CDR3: TGTGCCAGCAGCTTGGGAACTACTGGCAATCAGCCCCAGCATTTT.

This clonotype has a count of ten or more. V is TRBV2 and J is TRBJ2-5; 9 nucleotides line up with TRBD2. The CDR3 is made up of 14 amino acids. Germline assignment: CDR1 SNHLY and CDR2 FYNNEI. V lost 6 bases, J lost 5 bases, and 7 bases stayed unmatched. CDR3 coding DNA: TGTGCCAGCAGCCAGACTAGCGGTCGTGAGACCCAGTACTTC. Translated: CASSQTSGRETQYF.